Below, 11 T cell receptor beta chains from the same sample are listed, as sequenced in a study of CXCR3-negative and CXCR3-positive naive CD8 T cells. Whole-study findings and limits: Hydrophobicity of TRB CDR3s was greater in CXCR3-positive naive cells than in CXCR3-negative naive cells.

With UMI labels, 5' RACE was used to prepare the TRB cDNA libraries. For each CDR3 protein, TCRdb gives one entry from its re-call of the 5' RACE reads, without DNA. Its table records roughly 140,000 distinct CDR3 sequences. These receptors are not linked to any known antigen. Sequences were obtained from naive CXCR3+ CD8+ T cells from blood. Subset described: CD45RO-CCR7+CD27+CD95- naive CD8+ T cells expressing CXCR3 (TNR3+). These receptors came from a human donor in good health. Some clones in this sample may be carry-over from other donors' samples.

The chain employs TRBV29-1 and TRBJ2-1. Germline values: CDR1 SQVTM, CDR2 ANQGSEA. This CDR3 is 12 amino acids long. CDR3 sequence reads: CSVEVEYNEQFF.

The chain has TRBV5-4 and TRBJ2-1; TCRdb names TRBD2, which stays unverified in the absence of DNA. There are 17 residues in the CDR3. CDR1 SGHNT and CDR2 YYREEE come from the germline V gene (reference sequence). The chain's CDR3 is CASSSAPGLANYNEQFF.

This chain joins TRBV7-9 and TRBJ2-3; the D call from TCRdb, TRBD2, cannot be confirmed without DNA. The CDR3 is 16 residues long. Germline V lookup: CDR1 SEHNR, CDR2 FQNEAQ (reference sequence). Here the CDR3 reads CASSLEASGSTDTQYF.

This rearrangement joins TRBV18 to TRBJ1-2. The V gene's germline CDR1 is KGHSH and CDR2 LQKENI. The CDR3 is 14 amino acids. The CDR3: CASSPTDLDYGYTF. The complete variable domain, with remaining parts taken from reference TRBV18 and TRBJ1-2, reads NAGVMQNPRHLVRRRGQEARLRCSPMKGHSHVYWYRQLPEEGLKFMVYLQKENIIDESGMPKERFSAEFPKEGPSILRIQQVVRGDSAAYFCASSPTDLDYGYTFGSGTRLTVV.

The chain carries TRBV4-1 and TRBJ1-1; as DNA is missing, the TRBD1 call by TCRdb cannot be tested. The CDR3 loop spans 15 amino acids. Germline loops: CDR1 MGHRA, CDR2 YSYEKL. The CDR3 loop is CASRGERTANTEAFF.

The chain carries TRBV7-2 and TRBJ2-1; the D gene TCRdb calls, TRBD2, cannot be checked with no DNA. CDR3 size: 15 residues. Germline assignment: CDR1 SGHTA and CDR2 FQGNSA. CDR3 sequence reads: CASSVTSASYNEQFF.

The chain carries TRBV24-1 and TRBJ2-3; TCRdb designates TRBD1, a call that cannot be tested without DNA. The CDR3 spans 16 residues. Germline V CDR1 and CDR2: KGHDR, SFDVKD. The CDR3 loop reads CATSDPTGDSTDTQYF.

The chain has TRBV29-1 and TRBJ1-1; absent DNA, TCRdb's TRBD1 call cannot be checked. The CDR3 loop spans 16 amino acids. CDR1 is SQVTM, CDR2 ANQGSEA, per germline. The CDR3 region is CSASWGQEIMNTEAFF.

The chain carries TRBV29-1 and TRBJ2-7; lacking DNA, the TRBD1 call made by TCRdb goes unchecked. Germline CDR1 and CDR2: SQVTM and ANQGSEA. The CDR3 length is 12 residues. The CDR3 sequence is CSAGTGGGEQYF.

CDR3 residues: CASSGGGGLYNEQFF. The rearrangement uses TRBV2 and TRBJ2-1; with no DNA, the TCRdb D assignment of TRBD1 cannot be verified. Germline CDR1 SNHLY, CDR2 FYNNEI. The CDR3 runs to 15 residues.

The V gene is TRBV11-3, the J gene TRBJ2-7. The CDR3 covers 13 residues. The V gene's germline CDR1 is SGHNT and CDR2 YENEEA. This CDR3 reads CASSPRGKYEQYF. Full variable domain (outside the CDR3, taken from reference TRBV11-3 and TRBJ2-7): EAGVVQSPRYKIIEKKQPVAFWCNPISGHNTLYWYLQNLGQGPELLIRYENEEAVDDSQLPKDRFSAERLKGVDSTLKIQPAELGDSAVYLCASSPRGKYEQYFGPGTRLTVT.